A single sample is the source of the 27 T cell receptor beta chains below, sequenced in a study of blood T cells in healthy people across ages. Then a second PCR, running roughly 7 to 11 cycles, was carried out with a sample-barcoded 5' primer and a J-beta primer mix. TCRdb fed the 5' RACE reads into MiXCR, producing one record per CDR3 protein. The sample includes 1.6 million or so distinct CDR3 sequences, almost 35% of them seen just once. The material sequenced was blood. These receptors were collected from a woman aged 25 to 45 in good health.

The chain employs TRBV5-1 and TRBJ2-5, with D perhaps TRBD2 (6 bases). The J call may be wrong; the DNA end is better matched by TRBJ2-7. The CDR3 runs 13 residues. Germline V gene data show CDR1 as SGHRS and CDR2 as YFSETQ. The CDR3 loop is CASSAAGTYEQYF. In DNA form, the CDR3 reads TGCGCCAGCAGCGCCGCGGGAACCTACGAGCAGTACTTC.

The chain's CDR3 is CASTGYLEETQYF. The DNA of the CDR3 is TGTGCCAGCACTGGGTACCTAGAAGAGACCCAGTACTTC. The rearrangement uses TRBV6-6 and TRBJ2-5; D unresolved. This CDR3 is 13 amino acids long. Germline assignment: CDR1 MNHNY and CDR2 SVGAGI (reference sequence). Between the trimmed V and J ends, which lost 7 bases and 3 bases, there was a span of 12 bases.

The CDR3 spells CAISGTGGSSYEQYF. Written as DNA, the CDR3 is TGTGCCATCAGTGGTACAGGGGGGAGCTCCTACGAGCAGTACTTC. The chain has TRBV10-3 and TRBJ2-7, with 8 positions matching TRBD1. This CDR3 spans 15 amino acids. Germline lookup yields CDR1 ENHRY and CDR2 SYGVKD. The trim removed 4 bases at V and 0 bases at J, leaving 5 bases unmatched.

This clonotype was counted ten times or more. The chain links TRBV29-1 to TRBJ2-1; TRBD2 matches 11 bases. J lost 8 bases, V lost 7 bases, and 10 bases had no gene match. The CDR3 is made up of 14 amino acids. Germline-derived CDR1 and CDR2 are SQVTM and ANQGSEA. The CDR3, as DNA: TGCAGCGCCTATAGCGGGAGGGCCGGGTATGAGCAGTTCTTC. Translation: CSAYSGRAGYEQFF.

Here the CDR3 reads CASSLTSENSYEQYF. The CDR3 DNA follows: TGTGCCAGCAGTTTAACTTCTGAAAACTCCTACGAGCAGTACTTC. V is TRBV28 and J is TRBJ2-7; D gene ambiguous. Per germline, CDR1 MDHEN and CDR2 SYDVKM. The CDR3 is 15 amino acids. V was pared by 2 bases and J by 0 bases, with 11 bases between.

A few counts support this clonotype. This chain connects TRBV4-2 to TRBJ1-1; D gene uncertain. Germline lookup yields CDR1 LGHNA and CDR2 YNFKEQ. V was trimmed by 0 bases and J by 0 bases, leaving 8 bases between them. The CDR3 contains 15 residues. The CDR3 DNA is TGTGCCAGCAGCCAAGAAGGGCATTTGAACACTGAAGCTTTCTTT. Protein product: CASSQEGHLNTEAFF.

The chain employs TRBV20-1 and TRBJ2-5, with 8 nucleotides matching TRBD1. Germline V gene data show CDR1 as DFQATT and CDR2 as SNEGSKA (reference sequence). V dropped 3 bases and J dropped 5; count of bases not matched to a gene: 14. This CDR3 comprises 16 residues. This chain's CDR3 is CSASRIPGQVLETQYF. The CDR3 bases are TGCAGTGCTAGCCGAATTCCGGGACAGGTGTTGGAGACCCAGTACTTC.

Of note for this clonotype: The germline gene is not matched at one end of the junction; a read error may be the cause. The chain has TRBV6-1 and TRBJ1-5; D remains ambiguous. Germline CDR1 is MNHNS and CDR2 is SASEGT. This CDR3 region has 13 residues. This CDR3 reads CASSGLTNQPQHF. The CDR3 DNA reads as TGTGCCAGCAGTGGACTGACTAATCAGCCTCAGCATTTT.

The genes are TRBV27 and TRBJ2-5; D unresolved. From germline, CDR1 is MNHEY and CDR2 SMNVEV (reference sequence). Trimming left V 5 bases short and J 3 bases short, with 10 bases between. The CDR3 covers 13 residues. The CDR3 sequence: CASSPSIEETQYF. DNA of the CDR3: TGTGCCAGCAGTCCCTCTATCGAAGAGACCCAGTACTTC.

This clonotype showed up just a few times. CDR3 residues: CASSPRGRMNTEAFF. Written as DNA, the CDR3 is TGTGCCAGCAGCCCCCGGGGGAGAATGAACACTGAAGCTTTCTTT. The rearrangement links TRBV11-2 to TRBJ1-1; tentative D call: TRBD1 (5 bases). Germline-derived CDR1 and CDR2 are SGHAT and FQNNGV. This CDR3 comprises 15 residues. Between the trimmed V and J ends, which lost 5 bases and 0 bases, there was a span of 13 bases.

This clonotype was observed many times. CDR3 bases: TGTGCCAGCAGCGCCGCGGGAAGGGTAGACCTCCGCAATGAGCAGTTCTTC. It is translated as CASSAAGRVDLRNEQFF. The chain employs TRBV9 and TRBJ2-1, with a possible D match to TRBD2 (6 bases). Germline V gene lookup returns CDR1 SGDLS and CDR2 YYNGEE. V shed 3 bases and J shed 6 bases, with 22 bases lying between them. CDR3 length equals 17 residues.

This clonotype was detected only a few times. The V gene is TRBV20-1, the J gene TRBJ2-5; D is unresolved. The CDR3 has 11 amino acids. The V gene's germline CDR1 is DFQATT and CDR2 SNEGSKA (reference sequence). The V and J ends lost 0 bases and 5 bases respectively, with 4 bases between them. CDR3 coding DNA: TGCAGTGCTAGAGAGATGGAGACCCAGTACTTC. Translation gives CSAREMETQYF.

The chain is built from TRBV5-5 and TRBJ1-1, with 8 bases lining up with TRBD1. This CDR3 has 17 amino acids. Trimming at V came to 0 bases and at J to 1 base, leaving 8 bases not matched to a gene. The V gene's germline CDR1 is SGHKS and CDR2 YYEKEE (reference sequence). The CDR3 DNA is TGTGCCAGCAGCTTGGCCCTTCGGACAGGGTGGAACACTGAAGCTTTCTTT. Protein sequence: CASSLALRTGWNTEAFF.

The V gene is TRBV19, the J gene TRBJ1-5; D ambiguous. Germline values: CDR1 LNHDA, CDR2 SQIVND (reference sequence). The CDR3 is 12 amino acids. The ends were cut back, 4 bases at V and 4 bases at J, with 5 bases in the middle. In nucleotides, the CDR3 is TGTGCCAGTAGTACCGAGAATCAGCCCCAGCATTTT. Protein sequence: CASSTENQPQHF.

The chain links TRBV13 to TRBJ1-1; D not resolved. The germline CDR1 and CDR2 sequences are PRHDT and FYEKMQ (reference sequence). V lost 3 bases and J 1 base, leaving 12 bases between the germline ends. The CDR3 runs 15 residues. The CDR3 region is CASSFPSEGNTEAFF. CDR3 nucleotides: TGTGCCAGCAGCTTTCCCAGCGAGGGGAACACTGAAGCTTTCTTT.

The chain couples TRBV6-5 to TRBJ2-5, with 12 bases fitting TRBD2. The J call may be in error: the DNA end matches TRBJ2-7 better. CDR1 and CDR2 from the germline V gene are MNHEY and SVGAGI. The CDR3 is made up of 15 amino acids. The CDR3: CASSQTSGRYYEQYF. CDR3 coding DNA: TGTGCCAGCAGCCAAACTAGCGGGAGGTACTACGAGCAGTACTTC.

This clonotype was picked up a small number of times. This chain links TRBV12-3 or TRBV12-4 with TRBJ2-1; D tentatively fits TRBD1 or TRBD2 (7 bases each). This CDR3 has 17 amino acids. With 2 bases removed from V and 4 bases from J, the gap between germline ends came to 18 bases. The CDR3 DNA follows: TGTGCCAGCAGTTTATTCGCAGGGGGGGGACTATACAATGAGCAGTTCTTC. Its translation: CASSLFAGGGLYNEQFF.

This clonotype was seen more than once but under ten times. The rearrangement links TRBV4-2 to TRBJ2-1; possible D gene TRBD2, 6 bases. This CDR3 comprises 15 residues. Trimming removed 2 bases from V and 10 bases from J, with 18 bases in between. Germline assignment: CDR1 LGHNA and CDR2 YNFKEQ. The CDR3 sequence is CASSQISGPSYEQFF. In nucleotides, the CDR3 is TGTGCCAGCAGCCAAATTAGCGGCCCTTCCTACGAGCAGTTCTTC.

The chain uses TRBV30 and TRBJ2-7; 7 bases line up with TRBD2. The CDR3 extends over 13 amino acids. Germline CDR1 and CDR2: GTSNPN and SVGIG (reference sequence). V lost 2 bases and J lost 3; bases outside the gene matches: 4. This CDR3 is CAWSHTGGYEQYF. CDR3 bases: TGTGCCTGGAGTCATACGGGGGGCTACGAGCAGTACTTC. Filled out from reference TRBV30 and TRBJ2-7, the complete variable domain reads SQTIHQWPATLVQPVGSPLSLECTVEGTSNPNLYWYRQAAGRGLQLLFYSVGIGQISSEVPQNLSASRPQDRQFILSSKKLLLSDSGFYLCAWSHTGGYEQYFGPGTRLTVT.

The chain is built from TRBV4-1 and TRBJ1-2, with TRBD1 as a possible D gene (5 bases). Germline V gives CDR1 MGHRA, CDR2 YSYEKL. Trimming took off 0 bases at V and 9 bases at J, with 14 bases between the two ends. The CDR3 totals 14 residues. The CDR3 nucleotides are TGCGCCAGCAGCCAAGATCCCCAGGGCGGAAGCTACACCTTC. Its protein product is CASSQDPQGGSYTF.

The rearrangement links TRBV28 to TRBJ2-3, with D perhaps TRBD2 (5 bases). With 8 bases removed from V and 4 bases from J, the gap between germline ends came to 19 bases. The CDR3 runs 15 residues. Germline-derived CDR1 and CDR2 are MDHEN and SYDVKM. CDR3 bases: TGTGCCAGCCATAGTCCGGGGATTTCAGCAGATACGCAGTATTTT. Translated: CASHSPGISADTQYF.

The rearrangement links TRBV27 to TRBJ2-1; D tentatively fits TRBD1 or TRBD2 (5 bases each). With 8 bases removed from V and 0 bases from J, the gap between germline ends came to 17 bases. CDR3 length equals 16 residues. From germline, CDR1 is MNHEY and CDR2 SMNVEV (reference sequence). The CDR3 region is CASGPGTRSSYNEQFF. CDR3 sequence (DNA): TGTGCCAGCGGCCCTGGGACGAGGAGCTCCTACAATGAGCAGTTCTTC.

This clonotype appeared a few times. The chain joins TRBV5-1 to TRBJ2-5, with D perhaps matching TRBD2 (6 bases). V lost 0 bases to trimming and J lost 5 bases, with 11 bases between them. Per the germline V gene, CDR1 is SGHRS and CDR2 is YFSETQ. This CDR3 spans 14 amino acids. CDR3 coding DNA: TGCGCCAGCAGCTTGGTGGGGGGATTGGAGACCCAGTACTTC. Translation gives CASSLVGGLETQYF.

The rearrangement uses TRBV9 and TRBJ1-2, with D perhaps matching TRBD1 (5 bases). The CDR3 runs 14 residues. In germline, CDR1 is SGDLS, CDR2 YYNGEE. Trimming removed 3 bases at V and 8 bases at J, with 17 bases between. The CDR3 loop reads CASSEAGGSLGYTF. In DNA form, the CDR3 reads TGTGCCAGCAGCGAGGCGGGGGGGAGTTTGGGCTACACCTTC.

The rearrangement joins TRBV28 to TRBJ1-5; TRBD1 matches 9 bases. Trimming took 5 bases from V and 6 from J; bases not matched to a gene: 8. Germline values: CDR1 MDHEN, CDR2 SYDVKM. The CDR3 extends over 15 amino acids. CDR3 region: CASSPGTGKGQPQHF. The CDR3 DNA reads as TGTGCCAGCAGTCCCGGGACAGGGAAAGGTCAGCCCCAGCATTTT.

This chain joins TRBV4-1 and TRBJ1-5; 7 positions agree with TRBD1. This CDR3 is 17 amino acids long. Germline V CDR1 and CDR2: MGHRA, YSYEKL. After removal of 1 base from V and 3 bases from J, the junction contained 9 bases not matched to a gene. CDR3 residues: CASSQGPTGILNQPQHF. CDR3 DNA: TGCGCCAGCAGCCAAGGGCCGACAGGGATTCTCAATCAGCCCCAGCATTTT.

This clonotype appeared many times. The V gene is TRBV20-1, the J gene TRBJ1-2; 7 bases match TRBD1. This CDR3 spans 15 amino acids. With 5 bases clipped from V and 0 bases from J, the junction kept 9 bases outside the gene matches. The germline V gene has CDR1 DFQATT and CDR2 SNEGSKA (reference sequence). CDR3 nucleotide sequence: TGCAGTGCTGAACAGACAGGGAACACTAACTATGGCTACACCTTC. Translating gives CSAEQTGNTNYGYTF.